Following are 7 T cell receptor beta chains from one sample sequenced in a study of cytomegalovirus exposure and HLA in healthy donors. 13 Jbeta primers and 60 Vbeta primers were used for the PCR. Sequencing was performed with immunoSEQ multiplex PCR; in TCRdb, only in-frame clones are kept and a portion is missing. The table shows about 140,000 clones, with approximately 81% occurring only once. Sequencing was done on a sample of PBMCs. These TCRs come from a boy aged 2-15 years in good health and CMV-seronegative.

This chain connects TRBV5-5 to TRBJ2-7, with D uncertain. Per germline, CDR1 SGHKS and CDR2 YYEKEE (reference sequence). This CDR3 is 12 amino acids long. V lost 2 bases to trimming and J lost 5 bases, with 8 bases between them. CDR3 sequence reads: CASSFYGDEQYF. The DNA of the CDR3 is TGTGCCAGCAGCTTTTATGGAGACGAGCAGTACTTC.

The genes are TRBV5-4 and TRBJ2-5; 9 nucleotides line up with TRBD1. This CDR3 is 15 amino acids long. V was clipped by 2 bases and J by 5 bases; unmatched bases: 7. Germline CDR1 SGHNT, CDR2 YYREEE (reference sequence). CDR3: CASSLPGQGYETQYF. The CDR3 DNA reads as TGTGCCAGCAGCTTACCGGGACAGGGTTACGAGACCCAGTACTTC.

The CDR3: CASSLKGRREGHHGELFF. The CDR3 DNA follows: TGTGCCAGCAGCTTAAAAGGCAGGCGGGAGGGCCATCACGGGGAGCTGTTTTTT. This rearrangement joins TRBV7-2 to TRBJ2-2; TRBD2 aligns across 9 bases. CDR1 is SGHTA, CDR2 FQGNSA, per germline. CDR3 length: 18 residues. V gave up 2 bases and J gave up 7 bases; unmatched junction bases: 14.

This chain joins TRBV6-1 and TRBJ1-4, with D hard to call. Germline CDR1 is MNHNS and CDR2 is SASEGT. With 0 bases removed from V and 7 bases from J, the gap between germline ends came to 12 bases. CDR3 length: 15 amino acids. CDR3 sequence (DNA): TGTGCCAGCAGTGAAGCGATCGGGGAGGGTGAAAAACTGTTTTTT. Translated: CASSEAIGEGEKLFF.

The rearrangement joins TRBV7-9 to TRBJ1-4, with D unresolved. The V gene lost 8 bases and the J gene lost 5 bases, with 12 bases spanning the gap. Per germline, CDR1 SEHNR and CDR2 FQNEAQ (reference sequence). CDR3 length equals 13 residues. The chain's CDR3 is CASRSVANEKLFF. CDR3 nucleotides: TGTGCCAGCCGGTCCGTCGCGAATGAAAAACTGTTTTTT.

The CDR3 bases are TGTGCCAGCTCACCATTCAGCGGGAGCACAGATACGCAGTATTTT. It encodes CASSPFSGSTDTQYF. The chain carries TRBV18 and TRBJ2-3, with TRBD2 as a possible D gene (6 bases). Germline-derived CDR1 and CDR2 are KGHSH and LQKENI. The CDR3 covers 15 residues. V gave up 2 bases and J gave up 0 bases, with 9 bases separating them. Looking up the rest from reference TRBV18 and TRBJ2-3 gives the full variable domain: NAGVMQNPRHLVRRRGQEARLRCSPMKGHSHVYWYRQLPEEGLKFMVYLQKENIIDESGMPKERFSAEFPKEGPSILRIQQVVRGDSAAYFCASSPFSGSTDTQYFGPGTRLTVL.

The chain recombines TRBV7-3 with TRBJ1-1, with D possibly TRBD1 on 5 matching bases. CDR1 and CDR2 from the germline V gene are SGHTA and FQGTGA. V lost 4 bases, J lost 2 bases, and 11 bases lay in between. The CDR3 sequence is 14 residues long. The CDR3 coding sequence is TGTGCCAGCAGCTCACAGGCGACTAACACTGAAGCTTTCTTT. Translating gives CASSSQATNTEAFF.